One sample yielded the 25 T cell receptor beta chains listed below, sequenced in a study of shared clonotypes between healthy human individuals. Libraries were prepared by immunoSEQ multiplex PCR; TCRdb keeps only in-frame clonotypes and omits some of them. The sample has around 720,000 clones; roughly 72% are singletons. The sample was memory CD4+ T cells sorted from blood. Subset meaning: CD45RA-negative fraction. The receptors shown here come from a woman aged 25 to 39 in good health.

V is TRBV4-1 and J is TRBJ1-4, with 9 nucleotides matching TRBD1. Per the germline V gene, CDR1 is MGHRA and CDR2 is YSYEKL. The CDR3 spans 15 residues. J gave up 5 bases and V 6 bases, and 7 bases lay outside the gene matches. DNA for the CDR3: TGCGCCAGCAGAAAGCCGGGACAGGGAAATGAAAAACTGTTTTTT. Its protein is CASRKPGQGNEKLFF.

A note on this clone: This sample also contains other DNA sequences that code for the same CDR3. The chain carries TRBV6-6 and TRBJ1-5, with D possibly being TRBD1 (5 bases). The CDR3 has 14 amino acids. The V and J ends lost 3 bases and 6 bases respectively, with 12 bases between them. In germline, CDR1 is MNHNY, CDR2 SVGAGI (reference sequence). CDR3 nucleotide sequence: TGTGCCAGCAGTTATTCGGGGGGGGGTCAGCCCCAGCATTTT. Protein product: CASSYSGGGQPQHF.

The chain carries TRBV30 and TRBJ1-4, with 7 bases lining up with TRBD1. This CDR3 has 15 amino acids. CDR1 is GTSNPN, CDR2 SVGIG, per germline (reference sequence). After removal of 0 bases from V and 7 bases from J, the junction contained 8 bases not matched to a gene. The CDR3 nucleotides are TGTGCCTGGAGTGTACCTACAGGGGAAGGTGAAAAACTGTTTTTT. This encodes CAWSVPTGEGEKLFF.

This chain uses TRBV7-9 with TRBJ1-2; 9 bases fit TRBD1. The CDR3 covers 15 residues. Trimming removed 6 bases from V and 7 bases from J; junction bases left unmatched: 12. Germline loops: CDR1 SEHNR, CDR2 FQNEAQ (reference sequence). The CDR3 is CASRGRQGDYSGYTF. The CDR3 region has the DNA TGTGCCAGCAGGGGGCGACAGGGGGATTACTCTGGCTACACCTTC.

V is TRBV2 and J is TRBJ2-1; 9 nucleotides match TRBD2. The CDR3 has 16 amino acids. The germline CDR1 and CDR2 sequences are SNHLY and FYNNEI. V lost 7 bases and J lost 4; bases outside the gene matches: 11. The CDR3 is CASKDLAGRVYNEQFF. The CDR3, as DNA: TGTGCCAGCAAAGATCTAGCGGGACGGGTTTACAATGAGCAGTTCTTC.

V is TRBV20-1 and J is TRBJ1-4, with no clear D. Trimming removed 2 bases from V and 7 bases from J, with 5 bases in between. The V gene's germline CDR1 is DFQATT and CDR2 SNEGSKA (reference sequence). The CDR3 covers 11 residues. CDR3 protein: CSARRPEKLFF. For the CDR3, the DNA is TGCAGTGCTAGAAGGCCTGAAAAACTGTTTTTT.

The CDR3 sequence is CASSSGDISTNEKLFF. For the CDR3, the DNA is TGCGCCAGCAGCTCGGGGGACATTTCAACTAATGAAAAACTGTTTTTT. The chain links TRBV5-1 to TRBJ1-4, with D tentatively TRBD1 (6 bases). The CDR3 spans 16 residues. Trimming removed 3 bases at V and 0 bases at J, with 12 bases between. Germline CDR1 and CDR2: SGHRS and YFSETQ.

The rearrangement uses TRBV6-6 and TRBJ1-2; D gene unclear. The CDR3 extends over 14 amino acids. Germline V gives CDR1 MNHNY, CDR2 SVGAGI (reference sequence). V was clipped by 0 bases and J by 6 bases, with 11 bases between them. The CDR3 coding sequence is TGTGCCAGCAGTTACTCCCCAAGCACGGATGGCTACACCTTC. Translating gives CASSYSPSTDGYTF.

The V call is TRBV6-6, the J call TRBJ1-5; a weak D match, TRBD1 (6 bases). The CDR3 has 15 residues. V was cut by 5 bases and J by 1 base, with 12 bases left in between. The germline V gene encodes CDR1 MNHNY and CDR2 SVGAGI (reference sequence). The CDR3 region has the DNA TGTGCCAGCAGTCCCAGGGGCTCGAGCAATCAGCCCCAGCATTTT. Encoded protein: CASSPRGSSNQPQHF.

In its sample, this clone was seen once. Other DNA sequences in the sample encode the same CDR3. The rearrangement links TRBV5-1 to TRBJ2-1, with TRBD2 matching 10 bases. The CDR3 extends over 15 amino acids. The V segment lost 5 bases and the J segment 3 bases; nucleotides outside the gene matches: 5. Germline CDR1 reads SGHRS; CDR2 reads YFSETQ. CDR3 in DNA: TGCGCCAGCAGTCAAGCTAGCGGGAGCTACAATGAGCAGTTCTTC. It is translated as CASSQASGSYNEQFF. Full variable domain (missing parts from reference TRBV5-1 and TRBJ2-1): KAGVTQTPRYLIKTRGQQVTLSCSPISGHRSVSWYQQTPGQGLQFLFEYFSETQRNKGNFPGRFSGRQFSNSRSEMNVSTLELGDSALYLCASSQASGSYNEQFFGPGTRLTVL.

This rearrangement joins TRBV4-1 to TRBJ2-1, with a weak D call TRBD1 (5 bases). The germline gives CDR1 MGHRA, CDR2 YSYEKL. Trimming stripped 0 bases from V and 6 bases from J, with 15 bases between. There are 16 residues in the CDR3. The CDR3 region is CASSQDLARVGNEQFF. In nucleotides, the CDR3 is TGCGCCAGCAGCCAAGATTTGGCCAGGGTGGGCAATGAGCAGTTCTTC.

This clone was observed a few times. The genes are TRBV29-1 and TRBJ1-1, with TRBD1 matching 7 bases. CDR1 and CDR2 (germline): SQVTM, ANQGSEA. CDR3 length: 11 residues. The ends lost 6 bases at V and 8 bases at J; junction bases unmatched: 6. The CDR3 is CSVDDRAEAFF. The CDR3 bases are TGCAGCGTCGACGACAGGGCCGAAGCTTTCTTT.

V usage is TRBV20-1 and J usage is TRBJ2-7; 7 bases fit TRBD2. CDR3 length equals 11 residues. Germline CDR1 reads DFQATT; CDR2 reads SNEGSKA (reference sequence). The V segment lost 6 bases and the J segment 3 bases; nucleotides outside the gene matches: 2. The CDR3 loop is CSAGGNYEQYF. The CDR3 DNA sequence: TGCAGTGCCGGGGGGAACTACGAGCAGTACTTC.

This sequence joins TRBV11-2 and TRBJ2-2; unclear D gene. Germline V gene lookup returns CDR1 SGHAT and CDR2 FQNNGV. The CDR3 has 13 residues. The germline V and J ends were trimmed by 1 base and 4 bases, with 4 bases remaining between them. In DNA, the CDR3 is TGTGCCAGCAGCTTAGTCTCCACCGGGGAGCTGTTTTTT. It is translated as CASSLVSTGELFF.

V is TRBV28 and J is TRBJ2-2; D gene uncertain. The CDR3 spans 13 residues. Trimming cost V 11 bases and J 7 bases, with 17 bases left between them. Germline V gene data show CDR1 as MDHEN and CDR2 as SYDVKM. CDR3 loop: CAAQNLGHGELFF. CDR3 in DNA: TGTGCCGCCCAAAATCTCGGTCACGGGGAGCTGTTTTTT.

CDR3 nucleotides: TGTGCCAGCAGTTCCCCGAGGGGGTCGCTTGAAGCTTTCTTT. Translation: CASSSPRGSLEAFF. The rearrangement uses TRBV6-5 and TRBJ1-1; perhaps TRBD1 as D (6 bases). V was shortened by 4 bases and J by 7 bases, with 16 bases between the two germline ends. The CDR3 extends over 14 amino acids. CDR1 and CDR2 (germline): MNHEY, SVGAGI.

The genes are TRBV2 and TRBJ2-7; 7 bases line up with TRBD2. Trimming removed 6 bases from V and 1 base from J; junction bases left unmatched: 9. Germline V gene data show CDR1 as SNHLY and CDR2 as FYNNEI. The CDR3 sequence is 15 residues long. CDR3 in DNA: TGTGCCAGCAGCGAGCCCCCAGCGGGGTCCTACGAGCAGTACTTC. Amino acids: CASSEPPAGSYEQYF. The full variable domain, in which reference TRBV2 and TRBJ2-7 provide the parts outside the CDR3, is EPEVTQTPSHQVTQMGQEVILRCVPISNHLYFYWYRQILGQKVEFLVSFYNNEISEKSEIFDDQFSVERPDGSNFTLKIRSTKLEDSAMYFCASSEPPAGSYEQYFGPGTRLTVT.

V is TRBV5-1 and J is TRBJ2-2, with a weak D call TRBD1 (5 bases). Germline V lookup: CDR1 SGHRS, CDR2 YFSETQ. V lost 0 bases, J lost 5 bases, and 14 bases lay in between. This CDR3 comprises 16 residues. The CDR3 DNA sequence: TGCGCCAGCAGCTTGGCCATGGCAGGACAAACCGGGGAGCTGTTTTTT. Protein product: CASSLAMAGQTGELFF.

Remarks on this clone: A read error may account for a junction end that differs from germline. The gene calls are TRBV5-5 and TRBJ2-5, with D tentatively TRBD1 (5 bases). The CDR3 covers 14 residues. Looked up from germline, CDR1 is SGHKS and CDR2 is YYEKEE (reference sequence). This CDR3 is CASSLIWGQGTQYF. In DNA form, the CDR3 reads TGTGCCAGCAGCTTAATATGGGGCCAAGGGACCCAGTACTTC.

This clone was counted once. The rearrangement uses TRBV28 and TRBJ1-1, with TRBD1 matching over 7 bases. Germline assignment: CDR1 MDHEN and CDR2 SYDVKM. V lost 7 bases, J lost 3 bases, and 14 bases stayed unmatched. This CDR3 is 16 amino acids long. CDR3 DNA sequence: TGTGCCAGCATTCCGGGACAGCATAACCCCTACACTGAAGCTTTCTTT. This codes for CASIPGQHNPYTEAFF.

This clone appeared once. V gene TRBV5-1 combines with J gene TRBJ1-6; D remains ambiguous. The CDR3 length is 14 residues. Germline loops: CDR1 SGHRS, CDR2 YFSETQ. Deletions cut 0 bases from V and 8 bases from J, with 9 bases between. The CDR3 loop reads CASSLVLGDSPLHF. The CDR3 bases are TGCGCCAGCAGCTTGGTGCTGGGCGATTCACCCCTCCACTTT.

This clone has more than one count but fewer than ten. A read error may account for a junction end that differs from germline. The V gene is TRBV5-1, the J gene TRBJ1-4, with no clear D. Germline V gene lookup returns CDR1 SGHRS and CDR2 YFSETQ. The CDR3 has 14 residues. CDR3 coding DNA: TGCGCCAGCACCTTGGGAGAGACTAATGAAAAACTGTTTTTT. It codes for CASTLGETNEKLFF.

The chain recombines TRBV5-1 with TRBJ1-5; perhaps TRBD1 as D (5 bases). V lost 2 bases, J lost 0 bases, and 9 bases lay in between. This CDR3 is built from 15 residues. Per the germline V gene, CDR1 is SGHRS and CDR2 is YFSETQ. CDR3 DNA: TGCGCCAGCAGCTTCGGAGGGGATAGCAATCAGCCCCAGCATTTT. It encodes CASSFGGDSNQPQHF.

This sequence joins TRBV6-5 and TRBJ2-3, with TRBD2 matching over 7 bases. This CDR3 region has 13 residues. V dropped 4 bases and J dropped 3; count of bases not matched to a gene: 1. Germline lookup yields CDR1 MNHEY and CDR2 SVGAGI. The CDR3 loop reads CASSWEGTDTQYF. As DNA, the CDR3 is TGTGCCAGCAGTTGGGAGGGGACAGATACGCAGTATTTT.

V usage is TRBV27 and J usage is TRBJ1-2; weak D call: TRBD1 (6 bases). The CDR3 runs to 15 residues. Trimming cost V 0 bases and J 5 bases, with 13 bases left between them. In germline, CDR1 is MNHEY, CDR2 SMNVEV (reference sequence). The CDR3 sequence: CASSLSGAPMYGYTF. The CDR3 DNA is TGTGCCAGCAGTTTATCGGGGGCGCCCATGTATGGCTACACCTTC.